A single sample gave rise to the 7 T cell receptor beta chains below, sequenced in a study of somatic mutations in cytotoxic T cells in rheumatoid arthritis. Here immunoSEQ multiplex PCR was the method, and the copy in TCRdb shows in-frame clones only, minus some. The sample consists of some 11,000 clones, 70% to 85% of them appearing once. Sequences were obtained from CD8+ T cells sorted from blood. The receptors shown here come from a woman between 55 and 75 years old with rheumatoid arthritis.

The V and J genes are TRBV10-1 and TRBJ2-2; no definite D call. V lost 3 bases, J lost 3 bases, and 8 bases lay in between. CDR1 WNHNN and CDR2 SYGVQD come from the germline V gene (reference sequence). CDR3 size: 14 residues. DNA for the CDR3: TGCGCCAGCAGTGAAAAACGGTACACCGGGGAGCTGTTTTTT. This sequence encodes CASSEKRYTGELFF.

The V and J genes are TRBV5-8 and TRBJ2-1, with 11 bases fitting TRBD2. Germline-derived CDR1 and CDR2 are SGHTS and YDEGEE. CDR3 length: 18 amino acids. V dropped 5 bases and J dropped 9; count of bases not matched to a gene: 19. DNA for the CDR3: TGTGCCAGCAGACCGGGACTAGCGGCGTGGCCCCGGCTGGCTGAGCAGTTCTTC. As protein: CASRPGLAAWPRLAEQFF.

The chain has TRBV5-4 and TRBJ1-2; the D gene is possibly TRBD1 (5 bases). This CDR3 comprises 11 residues. V was trimmed by 3 bases and J by 8 bases, leaving 8 bases between them. Germline CDR1 is SGHNT and CDR2 is YYREEE (reference sequence). In DNA form, the CDR3 reads TGTGCCAGCAGCTGGGGGGGAGGCTACACCTTC. Protein: CASSWGGGYTF.

V gene TRBV10-3 combines with J gene TRBJ2-1; a weak D match, TRBD2 (6 bases). This CDR3 spans 17 amino acids. CDR1 and CDR2 from the germline V gene are ENHRY and SYGVKD. The V and J ends lost 0 bases and 0 bases respectively, with 12 bases between them. CDR3 region: CAISESLAFSSYNEQFF. CDR3 nucleotide sequence: TGTGCCATCAGTGAGTCCCTAGCGTTTAGCTCCTACAATGAGCAGTTCTTC.

The rearrangement uses TRBV28 and TRBJ2-7; D is perhaps TRBD1 (6 bases). Trimming pared 6 bases from V and 5 bases from J, leaving 14 bases between. CDR1 is MDHEN and CDR2 is SYDVKM in the germline V gene. The CDR3 sequence is 13 residues long. This CDR3 reads CASSLGRGNEQYF. The CDR3 DNA reads TGTGCCAGCAGCTTAGGCAGGGGTAACGAGCAGTACTTC.

V usage is TRBV28 and J usage is TRBJ1-1; D is ambiguous. CDR1 and CDR2 (germline): MDHEN, SYDVKM. V gave up 6 bases and J gave up 4 bases, with 9 bases separating them. This CDR3 is built from 12 residues. CDR3 amino acids: CASRAPSTEAFF. DNA for the CDR3: TGTGCCAGCAGGGCCCCCTCCACTGAAGCTTTCTTT.

The chain employs TRBV27 and TRBJ2-7, with D possibly being TRBD1 (5 bases). CDR3 size: 14 residues. The germline V gene has CDR1 MNHEY and CDR2 SMNVEV (reference sequence). V lost 5 bases to trimming and J lost 5 bases, with 16 bases between them. CDR3 protein: CASSPGYSRDEQYF. Written as DNA, the CDR3 is TGTGCCAGCAGTCCTGGATATAGCAGGGACGAGCAGTACTTC.